The T cell receptor (beta chain) under discussion was sequenced for a study of CD8 T cells in ankylosing spondylitis. TCRdb called the 5' RACE reads again in MiXCR, with one record for every CDR3 protein. The sample contains hundreds of thousands of distinct CDR3 sequences, about 20% of which appear only once. Per germline, CDR1 MNHEY and CDR2 SVGEGT. The CDR3 has 15 amino acids. The trim removed 6 bases at V and 0 bases at J, leaving 5 bases unmatched. The rearrangement links TRBV6-2 or TRBV6-3 to TRBJ2-1; 7 bases align to TRBD2. This TCR was recovered from a female donor with ankylosing spondylitis or in good health (not recorded which). Sample: blood, either unsorted or a sorted T cell fraction (not recorded which). For the CDR3, the DNA is TGTGCCAGCAGCCTATGGGGGGGCTCCTACAATGAGCAGTTCTTC. Encoded protein: CASSLWGGSYNEQFF.